This TCR beta chain was recovered during a study of T cell responses to AZD1222 COVID-19 vaccine. Whole-study results and caveats: Unmutated variant regions reportedly attract nearly half of all spike-specific TCRs. There were mostly white British donors and more females than males, and clonal diversity was possibly underestimated.

This table comes from immunoSEQ multiplex PCR, and its TCRdb copy is limited to in-frame clones, with some not included. The data contain about 130,000 clones, about 93% of them singletons. Details on this clone: Its antigen is not known.

The CDR3 has 11 residues. CDR1 is GTSNPN and CDR2 is SVGIG in the germline V gene (reference sequence). Trimming removed 8 bases at V and 8 bases at J, with 15 bases between. The V call is TRBV30, the J call TRBJ1-2; perhaps TRBD1 as D (5 bases). The sequencing here drew on peripheral blood, taken 28 days after the second AZD1222 dose. This receptor was obtained from an adult who received the AZD1222 COVID-19 vaccine. The CDR3 nucleotides are TGTGCCCGTTGGGGCCCCAGGGGCTACACCTTC. Protein product: CARWGPRGYTF.